These T cell receptor beta chains were read from a single sample in a study of T cell responses to AZD1222 COVID-19 vaccine. Assay: immunoSEQ multiplex PCR; the TCRdb copy retains only in-frame clones and omits some. This sample carries about 56,000 clones, approximately 85% of them seen once, and the ten largest clones take about 15%. Sequences were derived from peripheral blood, sampled on day 0 of AZD1222 vaccination. The receptors stem from an adult in good health. Each CDR3 is given with its conserved first and last residue. The order of the fields is clone size, V gene, D gene, J gene, CDR3 protein, CDR3 DNA. The D gene is left open where the match is weak. Clone size is shown for a subset of rows, as once, few, many or a class of expanded clone.

>-|TRBV7-9|TRBD1|TRBJ2-1
CASSSGQGFYEQFF
TGTGCCAGCAGCTCCGGACAGGGGTTCTATGAGCAGTTCTTC
>-|TRBV29-1|-|TRBJ2-7
CSIRASISYEQYF
TGCAGCATCCGGGCTTCAATCTCCTACGAGCAGTACTTC
>-|TRBV5-4|-|TRBJ1-2
CASSLDPWGYGYTF
TGTGCCAGCAGCTTGGATCCGTGGGGGTATGGCTACACCTTC
>-|TRBV11-2|-|TRBJ2-1
CASSYQVNEQFF
TGTGCCAGCAGCTATCAGGTGAATGAGCAGTTCTTC
>-|TRBV16|-|TRBJ1-1
CASSQRLGDGAFF
TGTGCCAGCAGCCAACGTCTGGGGGATGGAGCTTTCTTT
>-|TRBV2|-|TRBJ1-2
CAGRSDGDGYTF
TGTGCCGGGAGATCGGACGGGGATGGCTACACCTTC
>once|TRBV18|-|TRBJ1-5
CASSPTGEGNQPQHF
TGTGCCAGCTCACCTACCGGGGAAGGGAATCAGCCCCAGCATTTT
>-|TRBV21-1|-|TRBJ2-2
CASSKALSGTGAGELFF
TGTGCCAGCAGCAAAGCGCTTTCTGGGACAGGGGCCGGGGAGCTGTTTTTT
>-|TRBV29-1|-|TRBJ2-4
CSTLEPQQAKNIQYF
TGCAGCACATTGGAACCCCAGCAAGCCAAAAACATTCAGTACTTC
>-|TRBV6-5|TRBD1|TRBJ1-2
CASSTGGISYGYTF
TGTGCCAGCTCAACAGGGGGGATTTCCTATGGCTACACCTTC
>-|TRBV9|TRBD1|TRBJ1-2
CASSEGQSPWEYGYTF
TGTGCCAGCAGCGAGGGACAGAGTCCATGGGAGTATGGCTACACCTTC
>-|TRBV9|-|TRBJ2-2
CASSVRRRNTGELFF
TGTGCCAGCAGCGTTAGGAGACGGAACACCGGGGAGCTGTTTTTT
>-|TRBV27|-|TRBJ2-1
CASSLLPTYNEQFF
TGTGCCAGCAGTTTATTGCCGACCTACAATGAGCAGTTCTTC
>once|TRBV29-1|-|TRBJ2-3
CSAPGGQIDTQYF
TGCAGCGCCCCCGGGGGCCAGATTGATACGCAGTATTTT
>-|TRBV28|TRBD1|TRBJ2-7
CASRVRDRAYYEQYF
TGTGCCAGCAGAGTACGGGACAGGGCATACTACGAGCAGTACTTC
>-|TRBV18|TRBD2|TRBJ2-1
CASSPPPSTSGGRNEQFF
TGTGCCAGCTCACCTCCCCCTTCGACTAGCGGGGGGAGGAATGAGCAGTTCTTC
>-|TRBV6-6|TRBD1|TRBJ1-2
CASSLIVSGQGLRTNYGYTF
TGTGCCAGCAGCCTCATTGTTTCGGGACAGGGCCTACGAACTAACTATGGCTACACCTTC
>-|TRBV11-2|-|TRBJ1-4
CASSFGGENEKLFF
TGTGCCAGCAGCTTCGGGGGGGAAAATGAAAAACTGTTTTTT
>-|TRBV4-1|-|TRBJ2-7
CASSQLQGGLDEQYF
TGCGCCAGCAGCCAGTTACAGGGCGGACTTGACGAGCAGTACTTC
>-|TRBV6-5|-|TRBJ1-2
CASSWHRDNYGYTF
TGTGCCAGCAGTTGGCACAGGGATAACTATGGCTACACCTTC
>-|TRBV5-6|TRBD1|TRBJ2-7
CASRQTGGRYEQYF
TGTGCCAGCAGACAGACAGGGGGGAGGTACGAGCAGTACTTC
>-|TRBV11-2|-|TRBJ2-7
CASSLGWNYEQYF
TGTGCCAGCAGCTTAGGATGGAACTACGAGCAGTACTTC
>-|TRBV10-3|TRBD1|TRBJ1-5
CAISGGQARGQPQHF
TGTGCCATCAGTGGAGGACAGGCCCGGGGTCAGCCCCAGCATTTT
>-|TRBV5-6|-|TRBJ1-6
CASTKTEGTGSKPLHF
TGTGCCAGCACCAAGACCGAAGGGACCGGCTCCAAACCCCTCCACTTT
>-|TRBV12-3/TRBV12-4|-|TRBJ1-3
CASRDGGNTIYF
TGTGCCTCCCGGGACGGTGGAAACACCATATATTTT
>-|TRBV6-4|-|TRBJ2-7
CASSDPMENYEQYF
TGTGCCAGCAGTGACCCGATGGAAAATTACGAGCAGTACTTC
>-|TRBV14|-|TRBJ2-2
CASSRTRNTGELFF
TGTGCCAGCAGCCGAACAAGGAACACCGGGGAGCTGTTTTTT
>-|TRBV3-1/TRBV3-2|-|TRBJ1-6
CASSQSQKSSYNSPLHF
TGTGCCAGCAGCCAAAGCCAAAAAAGCTCCTATAATTCACCCCTCCACTTT
>-|TRBV5-1|TRBD1|TRBJ1-2
CASSLPGQPYGYTF
TGCGCCAGCAGCCTCCCGGGACAGCCTTATGGCTACACCTTC
>-|TRBV3-1/TRBV3-2|-|TRBJ2-2
CATKLRDGQHTGELFF
TGTGCCACCAAACTCCGGGACGGGCAACACACCGGGGAGCTGTTTTTT
>-|TRBV19|-|TRBJ2-7
CASSRGTSYEQYF
TGTGCCAGTAGTAGAGGGACATCCTACGAGCAGTACTTC
>-|TRBV28|-|TRBJ1-2
CASSLTAAGNYGYTF
TGTGCCAGCAGTCTAACAGCGGCGGGGAACTATGGCTACACCTTC
>-|TRBV4-1|TRBD1|TRBJ1-4
CASSQIGTGNEKLFF
TGCGCCAGCAGCCAGATCGGGACAGGGAATGAAAAACTGTTTTTT
>-|TRBV6-5|-|TRBJ1-1
CASKLIGRDAEAFF
TGTGCCAGCAAATTGATAGGCCGGGACGCTGAAGCTTTCTTT
>-|TRBV19|TRBD1|TRBJ1-6
CASSRTGYNSPLHF
TGTGCCAGTAGCCGGACAGGGTATAATTCACCCCTCCACTTT
>-|TRBV6-5|-|TRBJ1-4
CASSYSNTGSEKLFF
TGTGCCAGCAGTTACTCGAACACAGGGAGTGAAAAACTGTTTTTT
>-|TRBV21-1|-|TRBJ2-5
CASSPNLRRETQYF
TGTGCCAGCAGCCCCAACCTCCGGCGAGAGACCCAGTACTTC
>-|TRBV12-3/TRBV12-4|-|TRBJ1-3
CASSFSGNTIYF
TGTGCCAGCAGTTTTAGTGGAAACACCATATATTTT
>-|TRBV6-5|TRBD1|TRBJ2-7
CASSYSQGAYEQYF
TGTGCCAGCAGTTACTCGCAGGGGGCGTACGAGCAGTACTTC
>-|TRBV19|TRBD1|TRBJ1-1
CASSMGGTVTPEAFF
TGTGCCAGTAGTATGGGCGGGACAGTAACACCTGAAGCTTTCTTT
>-|TRBV2|TRBD1|TRBJ2-1
CASSEGGGQALGEQFF
TGTGCCAGCAGTGAAGGTGGGGGACAGGCTTTGGGAGAGCAGTTCTTC
>-|TRBV19|-|TRBJ1-2
CASSIGGWGDYGYTF
TGTGCCAGTAGTATAGGTGGATGGGGGGACTATGGCTACACCTTC
>-|TRBV5-6|TRBD1|TRBJ2-7
CASTPNRGYEQYF
TGTGCCAGCACGCCCAACAGGGGCTACGAGCAGTACTTC
>-|TRBV5-8|-|TRBJ1-4
CASSSGLREKLFF
TGTGCCAGCAGCTCTGGGCTAAGGGAAAAACTGTTTTTT
>many|TRBV5-1|-|TRBJ2-7
CASSLSSGPYEQYF
TGCGCCAGCAGCTTGAGTTCGGGGCCCTACGAGCAGTACTTC
>medium-sized|TRBV7-9|-|TRBJ2-1
CASSYGLVNEQFF
TGTGCCAGCAGCTACGGCTTAGTCAATGAGCAGTTCTTC
>-|TRBV10-1|-|TRBJ2-6
CASTADRALSSGANVLTF
TGCGCCAGCACTGCAGACCGGGCCCTTAGCTCTGGGGCCAACGTCCTGACTTTC
>-|TRBV12-5|-|TRBJ1-1
CASGLGVDTEAFF
TGTGCTAGTGGTTTGGGGGTGGACACTGAAGCTTTCTTT
>-|TRBV5-6|TRBD2|TRBJ2-1
CASSRLAGGLYNEQFF
TGTGCCAGCAGCCGGTTAGCGGGGGGGCTCTACAATGAGCAGTTCTTC
>-|TRBV4-1|TRBD1|TRBJ1-6
CASSRDSFYNSPLHF
TGCGCCAGCAGCCGGGACAGCTTTTATAATTCACCCCTCCACTTT
>-|TRBV7-9|-|TRBJ1-1
CASRLDGRANTEAFF
TGTGCCAGCAGACTAGACGGGCGGGCGAACACTGAAGCTTTCTTT
>once|TRBV14|-|TRBJ2-1
CASSQERRFWDTQFF
TGTGCCAGCAGCCAGGAAAGGCGATTTTGGGATACTCAGTTCTTC
>-|TRBV28|-|TRBJ1-6
CASREVTGSLLNSPLHF
TGTGCCAGCAGGGAGGTGACAGGTTCCCTCCTTAATTCACCCCTCCACTTT
>-|TRBV27|-|TRBJ2-2
CASSPGQNTGELFF
TGTGCCAGCAGTCCCGGCCAAAACACCGGGGAGCTGTTTTTT
>-|TRBV19|TRBD2|TRBJ2-3
CASSSTGTSGRDTDTQYF
TGTGCCAGTAGTAGCACAGGGACTAGCGGGAGGGACACAGATACGCAGTATTTT